This TCR beta chain was identified in a study of T and B cells in COVID-19 patients. About the research overall: Peripheral blood came from COVID-19 patients with active infection or after recovery. Recovered patients mostly had mild to moderate COVID-19 managed as outpatients. Comorbidities linked to unfavorable COVID-19 outcome were present in about 90% of the 20 active-infection patients. General observations from the study: Highly clonal in active COVID-19, TRB repertoires exceeded healthy-donor diversity and richness at recovery.

In its sample, this clonotype was seen many times. What it binds is unknown. V was cut by 3 bases and J by 2 bases, with 7 bases left in between. Germline V CDR1 and CDR2: SGHDT, YYEEEE. The CDR3 is made up of 13 amino acids. From blood, about 240-550 ng of genomic DNA served as TRB template. BIOMED2 TRB-A/B primer pools were used in multiplex TRB PCR. From the multiplex PCR reads, TCRdb called clonotypes with MiXCR, one entry per CDR3 protein. The table records some 13,000 distinct CDR3 sequences, roughly 23% of them present only once. V gene TRBV5-6 combines with J gene TRBJ2-3, with D uncertain. Specimen: blood. The receptor's source is a human donor who had recovered from COVID-19. CDR3 amino acids: CASSSLYTDTQYF. The CDR3 DNA reads TGTGCCAGCAGCTCCCTATACACAGATACGCAGTATTTT.